The 23 T cell receptor beta chains given below trace back to one sample, sequenced in a study of blood T cell repertoires in COVID-19. Clones were sequenced by immunoSEQ multiplex PCR, and TCRdb holds only the in-frame ones, with some missing. The sample has 110,000 or so clones; 75% to 90% are singletons. The source material was peripheral blood. These receptors originate from an older woman with COVID-19, enrolled during active disease.

The chain links TRBV20-1 to TRBJ2-7; TRBD1 is a possible D gene (6 bases). The CDR3 length is 12 residues. Trimming removed 6 bases at V and 1 base at J, with 10 bases between. Germline V gene data show CDR1 as DFQATT and CDR2 as SNEGSKA (reference sequence). CDR3 bases: TGCAGTGCGAGTGACAGGTCCTACGAGCAGTACTTC. Translating gives CSASDRSYEQYF.

This chain uses TRBV24-1 with TRBJ2-1; TRBD1 might be the D (6 bases). The CDR3 has 15 amino acids. Germline V CDR1 and CDR2: KGHDR, SFDVKD. V was pared by 5 bases and J by 0 bases, with 10 bases between. This CDR3 reads CATSGWGHSYNEQFF. DNA of the CDR3: TGTGCCACCAGTGGGTGGGGGCACTCCTACAATGAGCAGTTCTTC.

The J gene is TRBJ1-5, the V gene TRBV7-9; TRBD1 aligns across 8 bases. With V trimmed by 4 bases and J by 6 bases, 5 bases remained unmatched. Germline CDR1 is SEHNR and CDR2 is FQNEAQ (reference sequence). The length of the CDR3 is 14 residues. The CDR3 coding sequence is TGTGCCAGCAGCTATGGACAGGGCGGTCAGCCCCAGCATTTT. Amino acid sequence: CASSYGQGGQPQHF.

V gene TRBV27 combines with J gene TRBJ2-2; D might be TRBD1 (7 bases). V lost 2 bases and J lost 3, with 16 bases in between. CDR1 MNHEY and CDR2 SMNVEV come from the germline V gene (reference sequence). CDR3 length: 17 amino acids. The CDR3 nucleotides read TGTGCCAGCAGTTTACAAGGGGGCGGGGTTGACACCGGGGAGCTGTTTTTT. Protein sequence: CASSLQGGGVDTGELFF.

The J gene is TRBJ1-1, the V gene TRBV4-1; 11 bases align to TRBD1. The CDR3 covers 17 residues. Germline CDR1 is MGHRA and CDR2 is YSYEKL. Trimming took 4 bases from V and 6 from J; bases not matched to a gene: 13. As DNA, the CDR3 is TGCGCCAGCAGCCCGACACTGGGACAGGGGGTATTCCCTGAAGCTTTCTTT. This gives the protein CASSPTLGQGVFPEAFF.

V and J are TRBV12-5 and TRBJ2-1, with D possibly being TRBD2 (5 bases). Deletions cut 9 bases from V and 0 bases from J, with 15 bases between. Germline CDR1 LGHNT, CDR2 FRNRAP. This CDR3 region has 15 residues. The CDR3 loop reads CASLPGTSSYNEQFF. CDR3 in DNA: TGTGCTAGCTTACCGGGAACTAGCTCCTACAATGAGCAGTTCTTC.

V and J are TRBV30 and TRBJ2-7; D is undetermined. CDR3 length: 11 residues. Germline-derived CDR1 and CDR2 are GTSNPN and SVGIG (reference sequence). V lost 2 bases and J 2 bases, leaving 4 bases between the germline ends. CDR3 nucleotide sequence: TGTGCCTGGAGTTCTGCCTACGAGCAGTACTTC. As protein: CAWSSAYEQYF.

J is TRBJ1-4 and V is TRBV27; D perhaps matches TRBD1 (5 bases). Germline V lookup: CDR1 MNHEY, CDR2 SMNVEV (reference sequence). V lost 10 bases, J lost 3 bases, and 12 bases lay in between. CDR3 size: 13 residues. Written as DNA, the CDR3 is TGTGCCACCCAGACAGCCTCTAATGAAAAACTGTTTTTT. Protein: CATQTASNEKLFF.

The chain couples TRBV27 to TRBJ2-5; weak D call: TRBD2 (5 bases). This CDR3 is built from 14 residues. Per germline, CDR1 MNHEY and CDR2 SMNVEV (reference sequence). V lost 4 bases to trimming and J lost 1 base, with 10 bases between them. CDR3 amino acids: CASSSIGVQETQYF. The CDR3 nucleotides are TGTGCCAGCAGTTCAATCGGGGTCCAAGAGACCCAGTACTTC.

This clone was counted a single time. The V and J genes are TRBV7-8 and TRBJ1-1, with 7 positions matching TRBD1. Germline V gene lookup returns CDR1 SGHVS and CDR2 FQNEAQ. With V trimmed by 5 bases and J by 4 bases, 19 bases remained unmatched. This CDR3 has 18 residues. CDR3 DNA: TGTGCCAGCAGCCGGAAAGCTCACTTTACAGGGGTGGTCACTGAAGCTTTCTTT. Amino acid sequence: CASSRKAHFTGVVTEAFF.

The V and J genes are TRBV7-3 and TRBJ2-1; D not resolved. The CDR3 extends over 15 amino acids. The germline gives CDR1 SGHTA, CDR2 FQGTGA. Trimming shortened V by 3 bases and J by 3 bases, and 12 bases separated the two germline ends. The CDR3 is CASSFGLGYYNEQFF. The CDR3 DNA follows: TGTGCCAGCAGCTTCGGTCTAGGCTACTACAATGAGCAGTTCTTC.

V gene TRBV27 combines with J gene TRBJ1-1; TRBD1 is a possible D gene (6 bases). CDR1 is MNHEY, CDR2 SMNVEV, per germline (reference sequence). V was shortened by 6 bases and J by 1 base, with 9 bases between the two germline ends. The CDR3 consists of 13 residues. The CDR3 sequence: CASSYRENTEAFF. The DNA of the CDR3 is TGTGCCAGCAGCTACAGGGAGAACACTGAAGCTTTCTTT.

This clone was recorded a few times. The rearrangement joins TRBV5-1 to TRBJ1-1; 7 bases match TRBD1. CDR1 SGHRS and CDR2 YFSETQ come from the germline V gene. The CDR3 runs 15 residues. Unmatched junction bases numbered 9, after V lost 3 bases and J lost 4 bases. The CDR3 nucleotides read TGCGCCAGCAGCTCCAACTGGGACAGTTCCACTGAAGCTTTCTTT. Its translation is CASSSNWDSSTEAFF.

The gene calls are TRBV3-1 (or the pseudogene TRBV3-2) and TRBJ2-7; the match to TRBD2 covers 14 bases. This CDR3 is built from 15 residues. The germline gives CDR1 LGHDT, CDR2 YNNKEL (reference sequence). With V trimmed by 3 bases and J by 2 bases, 0 bases remained unmatched. The CDR3 reads CASSQGLAGAYEQYF. The CDR3 DNA reads as TGTGCCAGCAGCCAGGGACTAGCGGGGGCCTACGAGCAGTACTTC.

The chain carries TRBV10-3 and TRBJ1-5; a possible D gene is TRBD1 (5 bases). This CDR3 is built from 15 residues. Trimming left V 0 bases short and J 4 bases short, with 10 bases between. CDR1 and CDR2 from the germline V gene are ENHRY and SYGVKD. CDR3 sequence reads: CAISESTAQNQPQHF. The CDR3 nucleotides are TGTGCCATCAGTGAGTCGACAGCCCAGAATCAGCCCCAGCATTTT.

The chain is built from TRBV6-1 and TRBJ2-1; unclear D gene. The V end was cut by 3 bases, the J end by 2 bases, with 8 bases between. Germline V gene sequence: CDR1 MNHNS, CDR2 SASEGT. This CDR3 has 14 amino acids. Written as DNA, the CDR3 is TGTGCCAGCAGTGATGGTGCGCCCTACAATGAGCAGTTCTTC. Residues: CASSDGAPYNEQFF.

This clone was recorded only once. The rearrangement uses TRBV6-5 and TRBJ1-5; D not resolved. CDR1 and CDR2 from the germline V gene are MNHEY and SVGAGI. V lost 5 bases, J lost 1 base, and 12 bases lay in between. This CDR3 has 15 amino acids. The CDR3 nucleotides are TGTGCCAGCAGTCCCGGGAAAGCGAGCAATCAGCCCCAGCATTTT. Its translation: CASSPGKASNQPQHF.

V gene TRBV6-6 combines with J gene TRBJ2-1, with TRBD2 identical over 13 bases. The V gene end was trimmed by 6 bases and the J gene end by 8 bases; junction bases not matched to a gene: 7. The CDR3 has 15 residues. Germline CDR1 MNHNY, CDR2 SVGAGI (reference sequence). The CDR3 loop is CASSDSGLAGYEQFF. For the CDR3, the DNA is TGTGCCAGCAGCGACTCGGGACTAGCGGGGTATGAGCAGTTCTTC.

This CDR3 is CASSYRDRGRIIGYTF. CDR3 DNA sequence: TGTGCCAGCAGCTACCGGGACAGGGGGCGCATTATAGGCTACACCTTC. V and J are TRBV7-9 and TRBJ1-2; 12 bases match TRBD1. This CDR3 region has 16 residues. V trimming: 4 bases; J trimming: 8 bases; junction bases outside the gene matches: 11. Germline-derived CDR1 and CDR2 are SEHNR and FQNEAQ (reference sequence). Using reference TRBV7-9 and TRBJ1-2 for the parts outside the CDR3, the full variable domain is DTGVSQNPRHKITKRGQNVTFRCDPISEHNRLYWYRQTLGQGPEFLTYFQNEAQLEKSRLLSDRFSAERPKGSFSTLEIQRTEQGDSAMYLCASSYRDRGRIIGYTFGSGTRLTVV.

The genes are TRBV10-3 and TRBJ2-3, with TRBD2 matching over 16 bases. The CDR3 is made up of 14 amino acids. Looked up from germline, CDR1 is ENHRY and CDR2 is SYGVKD. V gave up 9 bases and J gave up 11 bases; unmatched junction bases: 8. CDR3 residues: CAITGTSGGAVQYF. In nucleotides, the CDR3 is TGTGCCATTACCGGGACTAGCGGGGGGGCCGTGCAGTATTTT.

The chain joins TRBV5-1 to TRBJ2-1; 9 bases map to TRBD2. Germline CDR1 reads SGHRS; CDR2 reads YFSETQ. This CDR3 region has 16 residues. J lost 7 bases, V lost 0 bases, and 8 bases had no gene match. The DNA of the CDR3 is TGCGCCAGCAGCTTGGCCTTAGGACTAGCGCAGAATGAGCAGTTCTTC. Its protein product is CASSLALGLAQNEQFF.

The V gene is TRBV5-1, the J gene TRBJ2-7, with D perhaps matching TRBD1 (5 bases). Germline V gives CDR1 SGHRS, CDR2 YFSETQ. V was trimmed by 1 base and J by 3 bases, leaving 11 bases between them. The CDR3 is made up of 14 amino acids. The CDR3 loop is CASSLSTVNYEQYF. In nucleotides, the CDR3 is TGCGCCAGCAGCTTGTCGACAGTAAACTACGAGCAGTACTTC.

The V and J genes are TRBV6-5 and TRBJ1-2, with a possible D match to TRBD1 (5 bases). Germline V gene sequence: CDR1 MNHEY, CDR2 SVGAGI. The CDR3 is made up of 14 amino acids. The V gene lost 6 bases and the J gene lost 5 bases, with 16 bases spanning the gap. Here the CDR3 reads CASSHAGNLYGYTF. In DNA, the CDR3 is TGTGCCAGCAGCCACGCAGGGAATCTTTATGGCTACACCTTC.